These T cell receptor beta chains were read from a single sample in a study of radiotherapy plus CTLA-4 blockade in lung cancer. TCRdb's copy holds only in-frame clones and misses some; the assay was immunoSEQ multiplex PCR. The data contain about 32,000 clones, roughly four fifths of them singletons. Material: peripheral blood, obtained from a patient treated with radiotherapy plus ipilimumab. All receptors come from a human donor with non-small cell lung cancer that progressed on radiotherapy plus ipilimumab. Each CDR3 is given with its conserved first and last residue. Each record gives: J gene, clone size, V gene, D gene, CDR3 DNA, CDR3 protein. The D gene is left open where the match is weak. The size field is filled for only some rows; it gives once, few, many or a size class.

TRBJ1-4 . TRBV10-3 TRBD1 TGTGCCATCAGTGCAAGGGCAGGGGGCATATCTAATGAAAAACTGTTTTTT CAISARAGGISNEKLFF
TRBJ2-5 . TRBV18 . TGTGCCAGCTCACCTACAGGGCAAGAGACCCAGTACTTC CASSPTGQETQYF
TRBJ2-3 . TRBV5-1 TRBD2 TGCGCCAGCAGCTTGGGGTCTAGCGGGGGGACCACAGATACGCAGTATTTT CASSLGSSGGTTDTQYF
TRBJ2-7 . TRBV18 . TGTGCCAGCTCACCACAGAACAGGGACTACGAGCAGTACTTC CASSPQNRDYEQYF
TRBJ2-1 . TRBV29-1 TRBD2 TGCAGCCTACTAGCGGGGGGATACTCCTACAATGAGCAGTTCTTC CSLLAGGYSYNEQFF
TRBJ2-1 . TRBV7-3 . TGTGCCAGCAGCCCGGAGGGGGCTGGTGAGCAGTTCTTC CASSPEGAGEQFF
TRBJ1-4 . TRBV19 TRBD1 TGTGCCAGTGCGGGACAGGGGTACGAAAAACTGTTTTTT CASAGQGYEKLFF
TRBJ1-3 . TRBV5-4 . TGTGCCAGCAGCTTGTCAGGCTCACCTGGAAACACCATATATTTT CASSLSGSPGNTIYF
TRBJ1-1 . TRBV6-1 . TGTGCCAGCAGCAGAGTACTAAACACTGAAGCTTTCTTT CASSRVLNTEAFF
TRBJ2-7 . TRBV27 TRBD1 TGTGCCAGCAGTTTTCGGGACAGCCAATACGAGCAGTACTTC CASSFRDSQYEQYF
TRBJ2-1 . TRBV7-7 TRBD2 TGTGCTAGCAGTCCCCTCTCCGGGGGGGGCGGCAATGAGCAGTTCTTC CASSPLSGGGGNEQFF
TRBJ1-2 . TRBV5-1 TRBD1 TGCGCCAGCAGCTTCGGACAGGGGGCGAGTGGCTACACCTTC CASSFGQGASGYTF
TRBJ2-3 . TRBV11-2 TRBD2 TGTGCCAGCAGCTTAGAATTCCAAAGCCTAGCGGGGATTACAGATACGCAGTATTTT CASSLEFQSLAGITDTQYF
TRBJ2-1 . TRBV27 . TGTGCCAGCAGTTTATCTATGGGCCAGGTATACAATGAGCAGTTCTTC CASSLSMGQVYNEQFF
TRBJ1-4 . TRBV5-1 TRBD1 TGCGCCAGCAGCCCTGCAGGGGGGAATGAAAAACTGTTTTTT CASSPAGGNEKLFF
TRBJ2-2 few TRBV6-5 TRBD2 TGTGCCGCGAGCGGGGGGCCAGGCGGGGAGCTGTTTTTT CAASGGPGGELFF
TRBJ1-6 . TRBV13 . TGTGCCAGCAGCCGTCAAGAGGGGGTGAGGTCACCCCTCCACTTT CASSRQEGVRSPLHF
TRBJ1-1 . TRBV6-5 TRBD1 TGTGCCAGCAGTTCCTGGAGGGGACAGGGGAACACTGAAGCTTTCTTT CASSSWRGQGNTEAFF
TRBJ1-2 . TRBV5-1 . TGCGCCAGCAGCTTGGCACAGTACTATGGCTACACCTTC CASSLAQYYGYTF
TRBJ2-3 . TRBV21-1 . TGTGCCAGCAGCAAAGTACCCGGGGGGAACACAGATACGCAGTATTTT CASSKVPGGNTDTQYF
TRBJ2-3 . TRBV4-1 . TGCGCCAGCAGCCAAGAAGCGTCTCGTAGCACAGATACGCAGTATTTT CASSQEASRSTDTQYF
TRBJ2-5 . TRBV2 TRBD1 TGTGCCAGTACCAGGGGGCAAGAGACCCAGTACTTC CASTRGQETQYF